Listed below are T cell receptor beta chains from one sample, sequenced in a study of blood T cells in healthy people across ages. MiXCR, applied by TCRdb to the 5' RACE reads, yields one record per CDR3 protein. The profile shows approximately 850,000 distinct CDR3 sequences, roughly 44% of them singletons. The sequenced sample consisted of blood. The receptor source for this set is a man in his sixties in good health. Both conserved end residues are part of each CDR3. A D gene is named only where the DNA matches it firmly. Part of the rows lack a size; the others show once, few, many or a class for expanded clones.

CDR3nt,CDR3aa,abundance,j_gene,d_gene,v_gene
TGTGCCAGCAGCTTTCAGGGAGAGCAGTACTTC,CASSFQGEQYF,.,TRBJ2-5,.,TRBV6-5
TGCGCCAGCAGCTTGGATGGGGGGAGGAATCAGCCCCAGCATTTT,CASSLDGGRNQPQHF,.,TRBJ1-5,.,TRBV5-1
TGTGCCAGCAGCCCAATTCGGACAGGGCGGTCTGGGGCCAACGTCCTGACTTTC,CASSPIRTGRSGANVLTF,few,TRBJ2-6,TRBD1,TRBV3-1
TGTGCCAGCAGTTACTCGAGGGAAGGGGCAGAGCAGTACTTC,CASSYSREGAEQYF,.,TRBJ2-7,.,TRBV6-7
TGTGCCAGCAGCAAGTCGTCAGGGGGCACCACTAAGGTCCAAGAGACCCAGTACTTC,CASSKSSGGTTKVQETQYF,few,TRBJ2-5,TRBD1,TRBV5-7
TGTGCCAGCAGCTTACAGACAGGATTGGGCGGCGGGGAGCTGTTTTTT,CASSLQTGLGGGELFF,.,TRBJ2-2,.,TRBV7-2
TGTGCCAGCAAGGCGGATCGACCGGGACACTTGTACCAAGAGACCCAGTACTTC,CASKADRPGHLYQETQYF,few,TRBJ2-5,.,TRBV25-1
TGTGCCAGCAGCCAAGGGTTTTCTAATAATTCACCCCTCCACTTT,CASSQGFSNNSPLHF,.,TRBJ1-6,.,TRBV3-1
TGTGCCAGCAGCTTAGATCAGGGGGTCTCTGAAGCTTTCTTT,CASSLDQGVSEAFF,.,TRBJ1-1,TRBD1,TRBV7-9
TGCGCCAGCAGCTCTGGACTAGCGGGGGGTTTAGGCTACGAGCAGTACTTC,CASSSGLAGGLGYEQYF,.,TRBJ2-7,TRBD2,TRBV5-1
TGCGCCAGCGGCTTTGCCGGGGAGACCCAGTTCTTC,CASGFAGETQFF,.,TRBJ2-1,.,TRBV5-1
TGCGCCAGCAGCCAACCACCGGGACAGGGATGGTTCACTGAAGCTTTCTTT,CASSQPPGQGWFTEAFF,many,TRBJ1-1,TRBD1,TRBV4-1
TGCAGTGCTAGAGTCAAGGGGGCGGGCAATCAGCCCCAGCATTTT,CSARVKGAGNQPQHF,few,TRBJ1-5,TRBD1,TRBV20-1
TGTGCCATCAGCCCGGAGGACAGACCCTACGAGCAGTACTTC,CAISPEDRPYEQYF,.,TRBJ2-7,.,TRBV10-3
TGTGCCAGCGGTCTGGAGACCCAGTACTTC,CASGLETQYF,.,TRBJ2-5,.,TRBV6-6
TGTGCCATCAGTACGGACAGCAATTCACCCCTCCACTTT,CAISTDSNSPLHF,.,TRBJ1-6,.,TRBV10-3
TGTGCCAGCAGCCCGTCGGGCCACGGCTACAATGAGCAGTTCTTC,CASSPSGHGYNEQFF,.,TRBJ2-1,.,TRBV6-4
TGTGCCAGCAGTGAACTCAGAACAACTAATGAAAAACTGTTTTTT,CASSELRTTNEKLFF,.,TRBJ1-4,.,TRBV2
TGTGCCAGCACCACGGGGGTCGAGCAGTACTTC,CASTTGVEQYF,few,TRBJ2-7,.,TRBV6-6
TGTGCCAGCAGCGTAGGAGGGTTCGGGACAGATACGCAGTATTTT,CASSVGGFGTDTQYF,.,TRBJ2-3,.,TRBV9
TGTGCCAGCACCTGGACTAGCGGACTGGAAGGGGAGCAGTACTTC,CASTWTSGLEGEQYF,.,TRBJ2-5,TRBD2,TRBV7-2
TGTGCCAGCAGCACGCTATATTATGGCTACACCTTC,CASSTLYYGYTF,few,TRBJ1-2,.,TRBV6-6
TGTGCCAGCATTGGCGGGGGGGCGAAAGATACGCAGTATTTT,CASIGGGAKDTQYF,many,TRBJ2-3,TRBD2,TRBV6-1
TGTGCCAGCAGCTTAGGACTACAGGGCGGTCCCGGGGTGCAGTTCTTC,CASSLGLQGGPGVQFF,once,TRBJ2-1,.,TRBV7-9
TGTGCCAGCTCACCTTCAGGGGCCGAGCAGTACTTC,CASSPSGAEQYF,few,TRBJ2-7,.,TRBV18
TGTGCCAGCCTTACTGCCGGGAATGAGCAGTTCTTC,CASLTAGNEQFF,few,TRBJ2-1,.,TRBV2
TGTGCCAGCAGTTTTCTACTAGCGGGGTTTTACAATGAGCAGTTCTTC,CASSFLLAGFYNEQFF,.,TRBJ2-1,TRBD2,TRBV12-3/TRBV12-4
TGTGCCACCAGTGATTCGGATCGGGGGGGCTACACCTTC,CATSDSDRGGYTF,.,TRBJ1-2,.,TRBV24-1
TGCAGTGCTAGAGACGGGACGCTCTATGAGCAGTTCTTC,CSARDGTLYEQFF,.,TRBJ2-1,.,TRBV20-1
TGCAGTGCTGAACTAGCGGGGGGGCCTGGAGAAGGCACCGGGGAGCTGTTTTTT,CSAELAGGPGEGTGELFF,.,TRBJ2-2,TRBD2,TRBV20-1
TGTGCCACCAGTGATCCACTCGGGCAGGGGATCGGAGATACGCAGTATTTT,CATSDPLGQGIGDTQYF,few,TRBJ2-3,.,TRBV24-1
TGTGCCAGCTCACCCCAAAAACAGGGCCACGGGCAGTACTTC,CASSPQKQGHGQYF,.,TRBJ2-7,.,TRBV18
TGTGCCAGCAGCCAACTAGGGGGAGGTGACTACACCTTC,CASSQLGGGDYTF,.,TRBJ1-2,.,TRBV14
TGTGCCAGCGGGCCGGGTCTGAACACTGAAGCTTTCTTT,CASGPGLNTEAFF,.,TRBJ1-1,.,TRBV12-3/TRBV12-4
TGTGCCAGCAGTGAACGCCACTCCAAAAACATTCAGTACTTC,CASSERHSKNIQYF,few,TRBJ2-4,.,TRBV25-1
TGTGCCACCAGCCCGAGAGGGTGGCAATTCGACTACGAGCAGTACTTC,CATSPRGWQFDYEQYF,many,TRBJ2-7,.,TRBV15
TGCAGCGCTGGTCCTCCAGGGGGCACAGATACGCAGTATTTT,CSAGPPGGTDTQYF,few,TRBJ2-3,.,TRBV29-1
TGTGCCAGCTCACCGGAAGGTTTGGGTATACCCCTCCACTTT,CASSPEGLGIPLHF,.,TRBJ1-6,.,TRBV18
TGTGCCACAGGTCCTAGGGCAGATACGCAGTATTTT,CATGPRADTQYF,.,TRBJ2-3,.,TRBV6-2/TRBV6-3
TGTACCAGCAGTCTTAGCGGAGCCACAGATACGCAGTATTTT,CTSSLSGATDTQYF,.,TRBJ2-3,.,TRBV12-3/TRBV12-4
TGCAGCGTTGAAGATAACTTTGTAGATGAGCAGTTCTTC,CSVEDNFVDEQFF,few,TRBJ2-1,.,TRBV29-1
TGTGCCAGCAGTTACGACAGGGTAGACGAGCAGTACTTC,CASSYDRVDEQYF,few,TRBJ2-7,TRBD1,TRBV6-6
TGCAGTGCTAGTGATCGGGTCGCGGGGGGTTCCTACAATGAGCAGTTCTTC,CSASDRVAGGSYNEQFF,.,TRBJ2-1,TRBD2,TRBV20-1
TGCGCCAGCAGCTTGGAGGTCGCGCCAAGCAATGAGCAGTTCTTC,CASSLEVAPSNEQFF,.,TRBJ2-1,.,TRBV5-1
TGTGCCAGCAGTGAAACTCCCTACGAGCAGTACTTC,CASSETPYEQYF,.,TRBJ2-7,.,TRBV6-2/TRBV6-3
TGCGCCAGCAGCCGAGAACAGGTAAACTCCTACAATGAGCAGTTCTTC,CASSREQVNSYNEQFF,few,TRBJ2-1,.,TRBV4-1
TGTGCCAGCAGCGCGTACAGGGTTCACAATCAGCCCCAGCATTTT,CASSAYRVHNQPQHF,few,TRBJ1-5,.,TRBV5-6
TGTGCCAGCAGCATCGACAGGGTCAGGTACGAGCAGTACTTC,CASSIDRVRYEQYF,few,TRBJ2-7,TRBD1,TRBV6-2/TRBV6-3
TGTGCCAGCAGCAAAGAAATACTAGCCTCAGATACGCAGTATTTT,CASSKEILASDTQYF,.,TRBJ2-3,.,TRBV7-2
TGTGCCGTCGGGGGGGATTACACAGATACGCAGTATTTT,CAVGGDYTDTQYF,few,TRBJ2-3,TRBD2,TRBV6-1
TGCGCCAGCAGCCAAGATGTGGCAGGGAGCTCCTACGAGCAGTACTTC,CASSQDVAGSSYEQYF,.,TRBJ2-7,.,TRBV4-3
TGTGCCAGCACTAACAACGGCGCCTACGAGCAGTACTTC,CASTNNGAYEQYF,.,TRBJ2-7,.,TRBV7-8
TGTGCCATCAAGTTATCGGTCGGCACAGATACGCAGTATTTT,CAIKLSVGTDTQYF,.,TRBJ2-3,.,TRBV10-3
TGTGCCACCAGTGACCCCCGGGACAGGGGAGATGAGCAGTTCTTC,CATSDPRDRGDEQFF,.,TRBJ2-1,TRBD1,TRBV24-1
TGTGCCAGCAGCCTTAGGCTGGGAGGAGCGTACTTC,CASSLRLGGAYF,.,TRBJ2-4,.,TRBV11-3
TGTGCCAGCAGCCAAATGGCTAGCGGCACAGATACGCAGTATTTT,CASSQMASGTDTQYF,.,TRBJ2-3,.,TRBV3-1
TGCGCCAGCAGCTTGGTCCTAGCGGGGGCCGGCTCTGGGGCCAACGTCCTGACTTTC,CASSLVLAGAGSGANVLTF,few,TRBJ2-6,TRBD2,TRBV5-1
TGTGCCAGCAGCCCTCGCGATCCCCATAGCACAGATACGCAGTATTTT,CASSPRDPHSTDTQYF,once,TRBJ2-3,.,TRBV9
TGTGCCACCAGCAGCCCAGCACAAGAGACCCAGTACTTC,CATSSPAQETQYF,.,TRBJ2-5,.,TRBV15